These 24 T cell receptor beta chains came from one sample sequenced in a study of T cells in Graves' hyperthyroidism and ophthalmopathy (dated by TCRdb to the late 2010s). The protocol used for the library was multiplex PCR. TCRdb lists the instrument as Illumina HiSeq 2000. TCR beta CDR3 regions were amplified from RNA transcripts. The TCR CDR3 was subjected to a first round of RT-PCR using the HTBI primer set and the Qiagen OneStep RT-PCR kit. The public reads were reanalyzed by TCRdb: fastp trimming at Q25, MiXCR alignment, in-frame beta chains only. Rows with a matching CDR3 protein are joined into one entry that keeps the most common DNA and genes. The sample table contains 540,000 or so distinct CDR3 sequences; only one count was recorded for about 45% of them. Jointly, the top ten make up 15% to 20% of the sample. Sequencing was carried out using peripheral blood or thyroid tissue (not recorded which). The receptor set was obtained from an adult woman with Graves' disease, either hyperthyroidism or ophthalmopathy (not recorded which).

The chain has TRBV7-2 and TRBJ2-7; a weak D match, TRBD2 (5 bases). The CDR3 totals 13 residues. The germline V gene encodes CDR1 SGHTA and CDR2 FQGNSA. The ends were cut back, 6 bases at V and 2 bases at J, with 11 bases in the middle. CDR3 amino acids: CASRSAVTYEQYF. CDR3 sequence (DNA): TGTGCCAGCAGGTCAGCGGTAACCTACGAGCAGTACTTC.

This chain uses TRBV19 with TRBJ2-7; the D call may be TRBD1 or TRBD2 (6 bases each). Per germline, CDR1 LNHDA and CDR2 SQIVND (reference sequence). The CDR3 consists of 15 residues. Trimming took off 4 bases at V and 7 bases at J, with 20 bases between the two ends. The CDR3 nucleotides read TGTGCCAGTAGTACCACAGGGACCGGGCGGGGAGAGCAGTACTTC. Translation gives CASSTTGTGRGEQYF.

Comments on this clonotype: The junction and the germline gene differ at one end; a read error may be behind it. The gene calls are TRBV5-4 and TRBJ1-2; no reliable D call. The CDR3 runs to 12 residues. CDR1 and CDR2 (germline): SGHNT, YYREEE (reference sequence). CDR3 sequence: CASSWTNYGHTF. Here the CDR3 DNA reads TGTGCCAGCAGCTGGACTAACTATGGCCACACCTTC.

The chain employs TRBV20-1 and TRBJ1-5; the D gene is possibly TRBD1 (5 bases). Germline CDR1 DFQATT, CDR2 SNEGSKA (reference sequence). The CDR3 has 15 amino acids. V dropped 0 bases and J dropped 0 bases, with 9 bases sitting between them. CDR3 DNA: TGCAGTGCTAGAGAGGGGCGGCATAGCAATCAGCCCCAGCATTTT. Translation gives CSAREGRHSNQPQHF.

The sample holds many counts of this clonotype. The chain joins TRBV6-5 to TRBJ1-3, with 7 bases that match TRBD1. V lost 5 bases to trimming and J lost 0 bases; unmatched junction nucleotides: 4. This CDR3 has 15 amino acids. Germline values: CDR1 MNHEY, CDR2 SVGAGI. Here the CDR3 reads CASSRDRYSGNTIYF. CDR3 DNA sequence: TGTGCCAGCAGTCGGGACAGATACTCTGGAAACACCATATATTTT.

The chain employs TRBV9 and TRBJ2-1; 8 nucleotides line up with TRBD1. The germline CDR1 and CDR2 sequences are SGDLS and YYNGEE. The CDR3 is 14 residues long. V lost 4 bases, J lost 7 bases, and 7 bases stayed unmatched. Here the CDR3 DNA reads TGTGCCAGCAGCCCTAGGACAGGGCGTAATGAGCAGTTCTTC. This codes for CASSPRTGRNEQFF.

J is TRBJ2-3 and V is TRBV2; D is uncertain. The CDR3 runs 14 residues. Trimming took off 7 bases at V and 1 base at J, with 12 bases between the two ends. Germline-derived CDR1 and CDR2 are SNHLY and FYNNEI. The CDR3 loop is CASILSGGTDTQYF. Written as DNA, the CDR3 is TGTGCCAGCATCCTTTCGGGCGGCACAGATACGCAGTATTTT.

CDR3 DNA sequence: TGCAGTGCTACCGGGACAGGGATGGTCACTGAAGCTTTCTTT. Its protein product is CSATGTGMVTEAFF. This chain connects TRBV20-1 to TRBJ1-1, with 9 bases that match TRBD1. Trimming at V came to 4 bases and at J to 4 bases, leaving 7 bases not matched to a gene. Germline V gene data show CDR1 as DFQATT and CDR2 as SNEGSKA (reference sequence). This CDR3 is built from 14 residues.

This clonotype was found many times. The chain uses TRBV2 and TRBJ1-5, with D tentatively TRBD1 (6 bases). The V end was cut by 5 bases, the J end by 1 base, with 9 bases between. The CDR3 loop spans 14 amino acids. Germline V lookup: CDR1 SNHLY, CDR2 FYNNEI. CDR3 in DNA: TGTGCCAGCAGTTTTCAGGGGAGCAATCAGCCCCAGCATTTT. As protein: CASSFQGSNQPQHF.

This clonotype was detected ten times or more. V usage is TRBV7-9 and J usage is TRBJ1-2, with a weak D call TRBD1 (5 bases). The V gene's germline CDR1 is SEHNR and CDR2 FQNEAQ (reference sequence). V lost 5 bases to trimming and J lost 6 bases, with 13 bases between them. This CDR3 spans 13 amino acids. This CDR3 reads CASSRQSVHGYTF. The CDR3 coding sequence is TGTGCCAGCAGCCGACAGAGCGTCCATGGCTACACCTTC.

V gene TRBV7-3 combines with J gene TRBJ1-6; no clear D. Germline lookup yields CDR1 SGHTA and CDR2 FQGTGA. V lost 4 bases to trimming and J lost 9 bases, with 10 bases between them. The CDR3 contains 13 residues. CDR3 in DNA: TGTGCCAGCAGCTCAACGGGATCTTCACCCCTCCACTTT. Translation: CASSSTGSSPLHF.

On this clonotype itself: Just one base apart from a much larger clone, this may be a read error. The gene calls are TRBV6-6 and TRBJ2-7; D is unresolved. Trimming removed 6 bases from V and 1 base from J, with 10 bases in between. The germline gives CDR1 MNHNY, CDR2 SVGAGI (reference sequence). CDR3 length equals 13 residues. Here the CDR3 DNA reads TGTGCCAGCAGGCTGGCGGTATCCTACGAGCAGTACTTC. Translating it yields CASRLAVSYEQYF.

This clonotype was detected ten times or more. Likely a read error: the CDR3 ends without its conserved phenylalanine or tryptophan. It is unclear where the CDR3 begins or ends on the DNA, so no DNA is shown, and the CDR3 is as TCRdb lists it. The rearrangement joins TRBV19 to TRBJ2-6; the D call TRBD1 from the table was never checked on the DNA. Both ends counted, the CDR3 spans 15 residues. The germline gives CDR1 LNHDA, CDR2 SQIVND (reference sequence). CDR3 sequence: CASSRGYSGANVLVL.

The rearrangement joins TRBV24-1 to TRBJ2-3, with 7 bases aligning to TRBD2. CDR1 is KGHDR and CDR2 is SFDVKD in the germline V gene. The J segment lost 0 bases and the V segment lost 0 bases, leaving 5 bases of the junction unmatched. The CDR3 has 17 residues. The CDR3 region has the DNA TGTGCCACCAGTGATTTGAAGTCTAGCGGTAGCACAGATACGCAGTATTTT. This encodes CATSDLKSSGSTDTQYF.

Ten or more counts support this clonotype. The gene calls are TRBV19 and TRBJ1-5; TRBD1 might be the D (6 bases). Trimming took off 10 bases at V and 0 bases at J, with 19 bases between the two ends. Germline values: CDR1 LNHDA, CDR2 SQIVND (reference sequence). This CDR3 spans 16 amino acids. CDR3 nucleotide sequence: TGTGCCACTTCAGACAGGCCCCAATATAGCAATCAGCCCCAGCATTTT. Its protein is CATSDRPQYSNQPQHF.

The rearrangement joins TRBV29-1 to TRBJ1-2, with unresolved D. Trimming took 5 bases from V and 2 from J, leaving 6 bases between them. CDR3 length: 11 amino acids. The V gene's germline CDR1 is SQVTM and CDR2 ANQGSEA. CDR3 residues: CSVLINYGYTF. DNA of the CDR3: TGCAGCGTTCTCATCAACTATGGCTACACCTTC.

This clonotype was recorded many times. The chain uses TRBV19 and TRBJ2-7; D perhaps matches TRBD1 (6 bases). The length of the CDR3 is 15 residues. The V gene lost 3 bases and the J gene lost 1 base, with 13 bases spanning the gap. Germline V gene sequence: CDR1 LNHDA, CDR2 SQIVND (reference sequence). The CDR3 region is CASSIVPGESYEQYF. The CDR3 region has the DNA TGTGCCAGTAGTATCGTCCCAGGGGAGTCCTACGAGCAGTACTTC. Combining the CDR3 with reference TRBV19 and TRBJ2-7 gives the whole variable domain DGGITQSPKYLFRKEGQNVTLSCEQNLNHDAMYWYRQDPGQGLRLIYYSQIVNDFQKGDIAEGYSVSREKKESFPLTVTSAQKNPTAFYLCASSIVPGESYEQYFGPGTRLTVT.

This clonotype appeared a few times. This chain uses TRBV4-2 with TRBJ2-7, with 14 nucleotides matching TRBD2. Trimming cost V 1 base and J 3 bases; bases outside gene matches: 8. From germline, CDR1 is LGHNA and CDR2 YNFKEQ. This CDR3 has 18 residues. CDR3: CASSQAPGTSGSFYEQYF. Here the CDR3 DNA reads TGTGCCAGCAGCCAAGCACCCGGGACTAGCGGGAGTTTCTACGAGCAGTACTTC.

The gene calls are TRBV24-1 and TRBJ1-1; tentatively, D is TRBD1 (5 bases). The CDR3 sequence is 13 residues long. Germline values: CDR1 KGHDR, CDR2 SFDVKD. V was cut by 6 bases and J by 5 bases, with 12 bases left in between. CDR3 region: CATSPAGRTEAFF. The CDR3 nucleotides are TGTGCCACCAGTCCCGCAGGGCGAACTGAAGCTTTCTTT.

This clonotype was seen repeatedly, ten times or more. V gene TRBV4-1 combines with J gene TRBJ1-1, with D maybe TRBD1 (6 bases). The germline V gene encodes CDR1 MGHRA and CDR2 YSYEKL. V dropped 4 bases and J dropped 1 base, with 13 bases sitting between them. The CDR3 is 15 residues long. The CDR3 bases are TGCGCCAGCAGCCGAACGGGACATCAGAACACTGAAGCTTTCTTT. Its protein is CASSRTGHQNTEAFF.

J is TRBJ1-5 and V is TRBV24-1; 8 bases match TRBD1. This CDR3 has 15 residues. Germline assignment: CDR1 KGHDR and CDR2 SFDVKD. Losses at the gene ends were 7 bases for V and 2 bases for J; bases not matched to a gene: 6. In DNA, the CDR3 is TGTGCCACCAGCTCAGGGGGCTCGGGCAATCAGCCCCAGCATTTT. Translation gives CATSSGGSGNQPQHF.

This clonotype has at least ten counts. The genes are TRBV7-9 and TRBJ1-1; 10 bases fit TRBD1. The germline V gene encodes CDR1 SEHNR and CDR2 FQNEAQ (reference sequence). The CDR3 extends over 17 amino acids. The junction had 15 bases not matched to a gene; V was cut back by 6 bases and J by 5 bases. CDR3 amino acids: CASRIGTGVLRSTEAFF. CDR3 coding DNA: TGTGCCAGCAGGATTGGGACAGGGGTTCTTCGGAGTACTGAAGCTTTCTTT.

This clonotype was counted a single time. V and J are TRBV29-1 and TRBJ2-7, with 7 nucleotides matching TRBD1. Germline V gene lookup returns CDR1 SQVTM and CDR2 ANQGSEA. The CDR3 loop spans 14 amino acids. J lost 3 bases, V lost 3 bases, and 8 bases had no gene match. CDR3 amino acids: CSVDPTGTNYEQYF. The CDR3 DNA is TGCAGCGTTGACCCGACAGGGACGAACTACGAGCAGTACTTC.

V and J are TRBV20-1 and TRBJ1-5; TRBD1 aligns across 9 bases. Germline lookup yields CDR1 DFQATT and CDR2 SNEGSKA (reference sequence). V shed 0 bases, J shed 9 bases, and the junction held 6 bases outside the gene matches. The CDR3 sequence is 14 residues long. As DNA, the CDR3 is TGCAGTGCTAGAGAGGGACAGGGAGAGTGGCCCCAGCATTTT. As protein: CSAREGQGEWPQHF.